The 15 T cell receptor beta chains in this list originate from one sample, sequenced in a study of blood T cell repertoires in COVID-19. The method was immunoSEQ multiplex PCR; TCRdb's version includes in-frame clones alone and lacks a portion of them. The repertoire holds about 280,000 clones, with approximately 83% as singletons. Sequences were obtained from peripheral blood. Receptors originate from a woman aged 50 to 60 who had recovered from COVID-19.

The chain links TRBV18 to TRBJ1-6, with no clear D. V shed 0 bases and J shed 10 bases, with 19 bases lying between them. CDR3 size: 17 residues. Per germline, CDR1 KGHSH and CDR2 LQKENI. The CDR3 region is CASSPPAQLPNGSPLHF. CDR3 nucleotide sequence: TGTGCCAGCTCACCACCCGCACAGCTTCCTAATGGGTCACCCCTCCACTTT. The full variable domain, completed using reference TRBV18 and TRBJ1-6, is NAGVMQNPRHLVRRRGQEARLRCSPMKGHSHVYWYRQLPEEGLKFMVYLQKENIIDESGMPKERFSAEFPKEGPSILRIQQVVRGDSAAYFCASSPPAQLPNGSPLHFGNGTRLTVT.

This sequence joins TRBV5-5 and TRBJ2-3; a possible D gene is TRBD2 (5 bases). The germline V and J ends were trimmed by 3 bases and 4 bases, with 12 bases remaining between them. Germline V gene lookup returns CDR1 SGHKS and CDR2 YYEKEE (reference sequence). The CDR3 contains 14 residues. The CDR3 loop reads CASSWVGGPDTQYF. CDR3 sequence (DNA): TGTGCCAGCAGCTGGGTAGGCGGGCCAGATACGCAGTATTTT.

The gene calls are TRBV11-2 and TRBJ2-1, with 9 bases aligning to TRBD2. CDR3 length: 15 amino acids. Looked up from germline, CDR1 is SGHAT and CDR2 is FQNNGV. V shed 4 bases, J shed 8 bases, and the junction held 9 bases outside the gene matches. CDR3 bases: TGTGCCAGCAGCTATTATAGCGGGAGCGTAGATGAGCAGTTCTTC. It is translated as CASSYYSGSVDEQFF.

This rearrangement joins TRBV7-3 to TRBJ2-5, with 11 bases matching TRBD2. CDR3 size: 15 residues. Germline values: CDR1 SGHTA, CDR2 FQGTGA. V was pared by 5 bases and J by 3 bases, with 5 bases of the junction left unmatched. The CDR3 loop reads CASSPGLAVKETQYF. The CDR3, as DNA: TGTGCCAGCAGCCCGGGACTAGCGGTCAAAGAGACCCAGTACTTC.

CDR3 coding DNA: TGTGCCAGCAGACGACAGGGGGCAGTTGCAACTAATGAAAAACTGTTTTTT. Its protein is CASRRQGAVATNEKLFF. V and J are TRBV2 and TRBJ1-4, with TRBD1 identical over 10 bases. V lost 6 bases to trimming and J lost 0 bases; unmatched junction nucleotides: 7. CDR1 is SNHLY, CDR2 FYNNEI, per germline. The CDR3 runs to 17 residues.

The V and J genes are TRBV12-3 or TRBV12-4 and TRBJ2-3; D is unresolved. This CDR3 is built from 12 residues. Deletions cut 4 bases from V and 2 bases from J, with 4 bases between. The CDR3 loop reads CASSSPTDTQYF. The CDR3 DNA reads as TGTGCCAGCAGTTCTCCCACAGATACGCAGTATTTT.

The chain links TRBV7-3 to TRBJ2-3, with TRBD2 matching 7 bases. CDR3 length equals 16 residues. Germline V lookup: CDR1 SGHTA, CDR2 FQGTGA. Trimming took 2 bases from V and 5 from J; bases not matched to a gene: 10. The CDR3 DNA reads TGTGCCAGCAGCTTAGGACTAGGAGGGGTCGGAGATACGCAGTATTTT. This encodes CASSLGLGGVGDTQYF. The whole variable domain, filled in from reference TRBV7-3 and TRBJ2-3, reads GAGVSQTPSNKVTEKGKYVELRCDPISGHTALYWYRQSLGQGPEFLIYFQGTGAADDSGLPNDRFFAVRPEGSVSTLKIQRTERGDSAVYLCASSLGLGGVGDTQYFGPGTRLTVL.

The J gene is TRBJ1-4, the V gene TRBV4-1; D is undetermined. Germline V gene lookup returns CDR1 MGHRA and CDR2 YSYEKL. Between the trimmed V and J ends, which lost 3 bases and 8 bases, there was a span of 16 bases. The CDR3 is 15 amino acids. DNA of the CDR3: TGCGCCAGCAGCCAGGAAGGGAGTCTGGGCGAAAAACTGTTTTTT. Translating it yields CASSQEGSLGEKLFF.

Points on this clone: A read error is possible here, since a much larger clone lies one base away. This chain connects TRBV7-9 to TRBJ1-2, with 7 bases lining up with TRBD1. Germline trimming cut 1 base from V and 5 bases from J; bases unmatched to any gene: 7. This CDR3 spans 15 amino acids. Looked up from germline, CDR1 is SEHNR and CDR2 is FQNEAQ (reference sequence). CDR3 bases: TGTGCCAGCAGCTTAGGTGCCGTGGGACAGTATGGCTACACCTTC. It encodes CASSLGAVGQYGYTF.

The chain carries TRBV2 and TRBJ1-1, with a possible D match to TRBD1 (6 bases). V lost 8 bases, J lost 1 base, and 11 bases lay in between. This CDR3 contains 13 residues. Germline V CDR1 and CDR2: SNHLY, FYNNEI. The CDR3 DNA is TGTGCCAGCGCCCTACAGGGGAACACTGAAGCTTTCTTT. It yields the protein CASALQGNTEAFF. Supplemented by reference TRBV2 and TRBJ1-1, the full variable domain reads EPEVTQTPSHQVTQMGQEVILRCVPISNHLYFYWYRQILGQKVEFLVSFYNNEISEKSEIFDDQFSVERPDGSNFTLKIRSTKLEDSAMYFCASALQGNTEAFFGQGTRLTVV.

This clone was seen once. This chain joins TRBV6-5 and TRBJ2-3; D might be TRBD2 (5 bases). The CDR3 runs to 15 residues. Between the trimmed V and J ends, which lost 8 bases and 0 bases, there was a span of 15 bases. Germline V gene lookup returns CDR1 MNHEY and CDR2 SVGAGI. The CDR3 region has the DNA TGTGCCAGCGCCCTCGGAGGCGGGAGCACAGATACGCAGTATTTT. Its protein product is CASALGGGSTDTQYF.

This clone was seen at least ten times. The chain combines TRBV11-2 with TRBJ2-7; no definite D call. The ends were cut back, 1 base at V and 1 base at J, with 8 bases in the middle. The CDR3 loop spans 14 amino acids. CDR1 and CDR2 (germline): SGHAT, FQNNGV. The CDR3 coding sequence is TGTGCCAGCAGCTTAGGGGTCAGGTCCTACGAGCAGTACTTC. It yields the protein CASSLGVRSYEQYF.

To note about this clone: This specimen includes other DNA sequences encoding the same CDR3. V usage is TRBV18 and J usage is TRBJ2-5; maybe TRBD1 (5 bases). The CDR3 contains 13 residues. Between the trimmed V and J ends, which lost 6 bases and 2 bases, there was a span of 10 bases. The V gene's germline CDR1 is KGHSH and CDR2 LQKENI. The CDR3 region has the DNA TGTGCCAGCTCCCCAGACAGACAAGAGACCCAGTACTTC. Protein product: CASSPDRQETQYF.

V and J are TRBV4-2 and TRBJ1-2; 7 positions agree with TRBD1. V lost 0 bases to trimming and J lost 4 bases; unmatched junction nucleotides: 8. The CDR3 sequence is 16 residues long. Germline V CDR1 and CDR2: LGHNA, YNFKEQ. CDR3 in amino acids: CASSQEVQGNSYGYTF. CDR3 in DNA: TGTGCCAGCAGCCAAGAGGTACAGGGGAATTCCTATGGCTACACCTTC.

The rearrangement joins TRBV28 to TRBJ1-2; 11 nucleotides line up with TRBD1. The V segment lost 7 bases and the J segment 6 bases; nucleotides outside the gene matches: 7. In germline, CDR1 is MDHEN, CDR2 SYDVKM. The CDR3 is 14 residues long. The CDR3 coding sequence is TGTGCCAGCACACAGAGGACAGGGGGCGATGGCTACACCTTC. Protein: CASTQRTGGDGYTF.